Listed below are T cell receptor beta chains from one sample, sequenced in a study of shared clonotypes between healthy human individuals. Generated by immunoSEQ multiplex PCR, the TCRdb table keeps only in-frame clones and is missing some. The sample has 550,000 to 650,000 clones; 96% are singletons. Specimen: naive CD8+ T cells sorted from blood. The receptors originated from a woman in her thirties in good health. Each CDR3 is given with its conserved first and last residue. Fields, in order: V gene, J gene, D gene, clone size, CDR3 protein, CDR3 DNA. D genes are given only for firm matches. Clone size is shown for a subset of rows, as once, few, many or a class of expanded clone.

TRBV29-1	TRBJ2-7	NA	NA	CSVEGAQGDTYEQYF	TGCAGCGTTGAAGGGGCACAGGGCGATACCTACGAGCAGTACTTC
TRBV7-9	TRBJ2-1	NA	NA	CASSLVAGPAVWSSEQFF	TGTGCCAGCAGCTTAGTTGCAGGGCCCGCCGTCTGGTCGAGTGAGCAGTTCTTC
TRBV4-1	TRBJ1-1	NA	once	CASSQAGNEAFF	TGCGCCAGCAGCCAAGCAGGGAATGAAGCTTTCTTT
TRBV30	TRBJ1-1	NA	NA	CAWRIDSLAEAFF	TGTGCCTGGAGAATTGACTCTCTGGCTGAAGCTTTCTTT
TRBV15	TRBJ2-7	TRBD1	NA	CATSPGTETYEQYF	TGTGCCACCAGCCCCGGGACAGAAACCTACGAGCAGTACTTC
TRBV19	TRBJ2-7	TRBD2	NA	CASSTGGLASSYEQYF	TGTGCCAGTAGTACGGGGGGGCTAGCGTCTTCCTACGAGCAGTACTTC
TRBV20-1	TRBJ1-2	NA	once	CSARDGPGYTF	TGCAGTGCTAGAGATGGACCAGGCTACACCTTC
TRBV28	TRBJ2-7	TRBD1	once	CASSLLTGVYEQYF	TGTGCCAGCAGTTTATTGACAGGGGTCTACGAGCAGTACTTC
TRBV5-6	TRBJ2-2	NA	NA	CASSTGTFGELFF	TGTGCCAGCAGCACCGGGACGTTCGGGGAGCTGTTTTTT
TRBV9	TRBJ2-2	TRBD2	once	CASSPSGTGELFF	TGTGCCAGCAGCCCTAGCGGCACCGGGGAGCTGTTTTTT
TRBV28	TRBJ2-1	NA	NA	CATHPDRDNEQFF	TGTGCCACCCATCCGGATAGAGACAATGAGCAGTTCTTC
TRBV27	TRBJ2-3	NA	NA	CASSLYPGTTDTQYF	TGTGCCAGCAGTTTATATCCCGGGACCACAGATACGCAGTATTTT
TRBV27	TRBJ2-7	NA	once	CASSPTGNYEQYF	TGTGCCAGCAGTCCCACGGGAAACTACGAGCAGTACTTC
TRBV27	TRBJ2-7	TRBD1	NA	CASRGDRTPYEQYF	TGTGCCAGCAGGGGGGACAGGACCCCCTACGAGCAGTACTTC
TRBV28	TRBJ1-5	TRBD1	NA	CASSFGQGHQPQHF	TGTGCCAGCAGTTTCGGACAGGGACATCAGCCCCAGCATTTT
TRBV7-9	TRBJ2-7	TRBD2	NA	CASSLVRAGERHEQYF	TGTGCCAGCAGCTTAGTCCGTGCGGGAGAGAGACACGAGCAGTACTTC
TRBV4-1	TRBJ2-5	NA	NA	CASSPLATSQETQYF	TGCGCCAGCAGCCCTCTAGCGACCTCCCAAGAGACCCAGTACTTC
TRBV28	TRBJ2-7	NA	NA	CASRTDFYEQYF	TGTGCCAGCAGGACGGATTTTTACGAGCAGTACTTC
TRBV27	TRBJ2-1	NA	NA	CASSLLAYNEQFF	TGTGCCAGCAGTTTATTAGCCTACAATGAGCAGTTCTTC
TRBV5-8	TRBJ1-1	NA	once	CASSLVGAFF	TGTGCCAGCAGCTTGGTTGGAGCTTTCTTT
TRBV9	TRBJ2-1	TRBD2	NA	CASSGTSGRNEQFF	TGTGCCAGCAGCGGCACTAGCGGGAGGAATGAGCAGTTCTTC
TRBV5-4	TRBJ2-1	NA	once	CASSLVGSSYNEQFF	TGTGCCAGCAGCTTAGTCGGGAGCTCCTACAATGAGCAGTTCTTC
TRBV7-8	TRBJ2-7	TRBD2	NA	CASSPRGLAGGPSEQYF	TGTGCCAGCAGCCCCCGGGGACTAGCGGGAGGGCCCTCCGAGCAGTACTTC
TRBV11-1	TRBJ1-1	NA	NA	CASSLGDHEAFF	TGTGCCAGCAGCTTAGGGGATCATGAAGCTTTCTTT
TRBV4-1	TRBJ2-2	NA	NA	CASSRGSGFLTGELFF	TGCGCCAGCAGCCGGGGGTCTGGTTTTTTAACCGGGGAGCTGTTTTTT
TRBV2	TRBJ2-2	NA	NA	CASREPGRPGELFF	TGTGCCAGCAGGGAGCCGGGGCGGCCCGGGGAGCTGTTTTTT
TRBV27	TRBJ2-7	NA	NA	CASSGRRDSSYEQYF	TGTGCCAGCAGCGGCCGCCGGGACTCATCCTACGAGCAGTACTTC
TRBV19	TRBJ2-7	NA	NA	CASSDGSIYEQYF	TGTGCCAGTAGCGACGGGAGTATCTACGAGCAGTACTTC
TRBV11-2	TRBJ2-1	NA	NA	CASSLNMPNEQFF	TGTGCCAGCAGCTTAAATATGCCGAATGAGCAGTTCTTC
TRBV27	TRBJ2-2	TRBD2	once	CASSPGTRPGELFF	TGTGCCAGCAGTCCCGGGACTAGACCCGGGGAGCTGTTTTTT
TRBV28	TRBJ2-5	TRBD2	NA	CASSPSGSSGSVSQETQYF	TGTGCCAGCAGTCCCTCCGGGTCTAGCGGGAGTGTAAGCCAAGAGACCCAGTACTTC
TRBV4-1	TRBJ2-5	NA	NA	CASSQATSSSRQETQYF	TGCGCCAGCAGCCAAGCGACTTCTAGTTCGCGACAAGAGACCCAGTACTTC
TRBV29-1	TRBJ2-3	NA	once	CSVAAADWGRDTQYF	TGCAGCGTCGCCGCCGCGGACTGGGGTAGAGATACGCAGTATTTT
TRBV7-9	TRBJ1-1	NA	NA	CASSTGTGGYTEAFF	TGTGCCAGCAGCACAGGGACCGGTGGCTACACTGAAGCTTTCTTT
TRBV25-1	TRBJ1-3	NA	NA	CASSTTGSGNTIYF	TGTGCCAGCTCTACAACAGGCTCTGGAAACACCATATATTTT
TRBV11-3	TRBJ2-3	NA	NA	CASSLDRGVGGTDTQYF	TGTGCCAGCAGCTTAGATCGGGGAGTAGGAGGCACAGATACGCAGTATTTT
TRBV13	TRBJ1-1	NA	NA	CASSLEGAMNTEAFF	TGTGCCAGCAGCTTAGAGGGAGCTATGAACACTGAAGCTTTCTTT
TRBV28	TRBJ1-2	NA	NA	CASSKGPRGFNYGYTF	TGTGCCAGCAGCAAGGGTCCCAGAGGTTTCAACTATGGCTACACCTTC
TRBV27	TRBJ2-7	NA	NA	CASSLLSGSYEQYF	TGTGCCAGCAGTTTACTTAGCGGATCCTACGAGCAGTACTTC
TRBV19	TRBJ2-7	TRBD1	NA	CASSSGTDNYEQYF	TGTGCCAGTAGCTCGGGGACAGATAATTACGAGCAGTACTTC
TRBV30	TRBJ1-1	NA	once	CAWSVMETEAFF	TGTGCCTGGAGTGTAATGGAGACTGAAGCTTTCTTT